The rows below give T cell receptor beta chains drawn from one sample of a study of regulatory T cells in long-lasting Graves disease. One entry per CDR3 protein, called by TCRdb with MiXCR from the multiplex PCR reads. The sample gives 400,000 to 450,000 distinct CDR3 sequences, about a sixth of which show up once; 9.5% to 12% is in the top ten. The same data also contributed to another study, on T cells in Graves' hyperthyroidism and ophthalmopathy.

Here the sequenced sample was peripheral blood mononuclear cells (PBMCs), taken at new diagnosis, from a patient treated with antithyroid drugs. The source of these receptors is a woman under 40 with Graves disease. CDR3s include the opening cysteine and the closing phenylalanine or tryptophan. The D gene is left open where the match is weak. Clone size appears in some rows only: once, few, many, or a class for an expanded clone.

d_call	clone_size	j_call	v_call	cdr3_length	cdr3_nt	cdr3_aa
-	many	TRBJ1-1	TRBV6-1	13	TGTGCCACTGAGACAGCCATGAACACTGAAGCTTTCTTT	CATETAMNTEAFF
TRBD1	many	TRBJ2-2	TRBV6-1	17	TGTGCCAGCCAAAACGGGGCGGGACAGGGTGGATCCGGGGAGCTGTTTTTT	CASQNGAGQGGSGELFF
TRBD1	few	TRBJ2-7	TRBV7-9	14	TGTGCCAGCAGCTTAATGAGGGGGCGGAACGAGCAGTACTTC	CASSLMRGRNEQYF
-	-	TRBJ2-6	TRBV4-3	16	TGCGCCAGCAGCCCCCGCACGAGCTCTGGGGCCAACGTCCTGACTTTC	CASSPRTSSGANVLTF
TRBD2	many	TRBJ2-1	TRBV7-6	11	TGTGCCAGCAGCGAGGGGAGGGCGCAGTTCTTC	CASSEGRAQFF
TRBD1	many	TRBJ2-5	TRBV12-3/TRBV12-4	15	TGTGCCAGCAGTCTCCTTCCGGGACAGAGAGAGACCCAGTACTTC	CASSLLPGQRETQYF
-	few	TRBJ2-1	TRBV29-1	15	TGCAGCGTTGAAGAAGCCTCAACCTACGCCTTGGGGCAGTTCTTC	CSVEEASTYALGQFF
TRBD2	-	TRBJ2-7	TRBV28	15	TGTGCCAGCACCCTAGGGGGACTAGCGGGGGGGGAGCAGTACTTC	CASTLGGLAGGEQYF
-	-	TRBJ1-6	TRBV5-5	16	TGTGCCAGCAGCTTGGCTGAACCCGCTGATAATTCACCCCTCCACTTT	CASSLAEPADNSPLHF
-	-	TRBJ1-2	TRBV6-1	13	TGTGCCAGCACCCTGGCCGCTAACTATGGCTACACCTTC	CASTLAANYGYTF
-	few	TRBJ1-3	TRBV4-3	14	TGCGCCAGTGCCCCCGACAGCTCTGGAAACACCATATATTTT	CASAPDSSGNTIYF
-	many	TRBJ2-5	TRBV9	14	TGTGCCAGCAGCGTAGATCCCCTCGAAGAGACCCAGTACTTC	CASSVDPLEETQYF
-	few	TRBJ1-5	TRBV4-2	14	TGTGCCAGCAGCCAAGAACTTACCGCTCAGCCCCAGCATTTT	CASSQELTAQPQHF
-	few	TRBJ2-1	TRBV30	12	TGTGCCTGGAGAGGCCGAAACAATGAGCAGTTCTTC	CAWRGRNNEQFF
TRBD2	many	TRBJ2-7	TRBV18	13	TGTGCCAGCTCGGGACTAGCTTTGTACGAGCAGTACTTC	CASSGLALYEQYF
-	-	TRBJ2-3	TRBV11-3	15	TGTGCCAGCAGCACCACCGCAGCTAGCACAGATACGCAGTATTTT	CASSTTAASTDTQYF
-	-	TRBJ2-1	TRBV20-1	15	TGCAGTGCTAGAGATTTTAACAGGGGAGGGAATGAGCAGTTCTTC	CSARDFNRGGNEQFF
-	few	TRBJ2-1	TRBV11-2	13	TGTGCCAGCAGCAGCTCCACTACAAATGAGCAGTTCTTC	CASSSSTTNEQFF
-	-	TRBJ2-3	TRBV7-7	14	TGTGCTAGCAGCTTAAACCGGGGAACAGATACGCAGTATTTT	CASSLNRGTDTQYF
-	few	TRBJ2-3	TRBV20-1	13	TGCAGTGCTGATAGCGGAGGCACAGATACGCAGTATTTT	CSADSGGTDTQYF
-	-	TRBJ1-2	TRBV4-2	14	TGTGCCAGCAGACCAAGTGGACTCACCTATGGCTACACCTTC	CASRPSGLTYGYTF
TRBD2	-	TRBJ2-1	TRBV10-1	15	TGCGCCAGCACCATCAGGACTAGCGGTAACAATGAGCAGTTCTTC	CASTIRTSGNNEQFF
-	many	TRBJ1-5	TRBV18	13	TGTGCCAGCTCTCTTGAGACCAATCAGCCCCAGCATTTT	CASSLETNQPQHF
TRBD2	-	TRBJ2-2	TRBV28	14	TGTGCCAGCAACAGCGGGAGTAACTCCGGGGAGCTGTTTTTT	CASNSGSNSGELFF
-	many	TRBJ2-2	TRBV11-1	14	TGTGCCAGCAGCCCAAGGAGGGCCACCGGGGAGCTGTTTTTT	CASSPRRATGELFF
-	once	TRBJ2-1	TRBV11-2	15	TGTGCCAGCAGCTTAAGGTCGGCCGCTTTCAATGAGCAGTTCTTC	CASSLRSAAFNEQFF
-	many	TRBJ2-5	TRBV19	13	TGTGCCAGTAGTATAACGGACCAAGAGACCCAGTACTTC	CASSITDQETQYF
TRBD2	-	TRBJ2-1	TRBV20-1	14	TGCAGTGCCCGGCGGGCGGGAGCTCACAATGAGCAGTTCTTC	CSARRAGAHNEQFF
-	many	TRBJ1-5	TRBV28	17	TGTGCCAGCAGTTTAGGAACCCGGGCATATAGCAATCAGCCCCAGCATTTT	CASSLGTRAYSNQPQHF
-	many	TRBJ2-7	TRBV29-1	14	TGCAGCGTTGGTTACGGGAGTCCGTCCTACGAGCAGTACTTC	CSVGYGSPSYEQYF
-	many	TRBJ2-5	TRBV28	14	TGTGCCACCAAAAATGTCTTACTTGCCGAGACCCAGTACTTC	CATKNVLLAETQYF